The 9 T cell receptor beta chains listed next were all sequenced from one sample in a study of blood T cell repertoires in COVID-19. Using immunoSEQ multiplex PCR, the repertoire was profiled, and TCRdb retains in-frame clones only, with some absent. The table records 140,000 or so clones, 75% to 85% of them present only once. Sequencing was done on a sample of peripheral blood. The receptors come from an older man who had recovered from COVID-19.

V usage is TRBV30 and J usage is TRBJ1-4; 7 positions match TRBD1. V gave up 7 bases and J gave up 7 bases; unmatched junction bases: 12. CDR1 and CDR2 from the germline V gene are GTSNPN and SVGIG (reference sequence). The CDR3 is 14 residues long. CDR3 residues: CASNRGVPGEKLFF. The CDR3 DNA follows: TGTGCCTCTAACAGGGGTGTTCCAGGTGAAAAACTGTTTTTT. The full variable domain, with the rest looked up from reference TRBV30 and TRBJ1-4, is SQTIHQWPATLVQPVGSPLSLECTVEGTSNPNLYWYRQAAGRGLQLLFYSVGIGQISSEVPQNLSASRPQDRQFILSSKKLLLSDSGFYLCASNRGVPGEKLFFGSGTQLSVL.

The V gene is TRBV12-5, the J gene TRBJ2-3; a weak D match, TRBD2 (5 bases). Looked up from germline, CDR1 is LGHNT and CDR2 is FRNRAP. The CDR3 sequence is 11 residues long. With 4 bases removed from V and 8 bases from J, the gap between germline ends came to 7 bases. This CDR3 is CASGSLATQYF. The CDR3 DNA is TGTGCTAGTGGTTCTCTAGCTACGCAGTATTTT. The whole variable domain, filled in from reference TRBV12-5 and TRBJ2-3, reads DARVTQTPRHKVTEMGQEVTMRCQPILGHNTVFWYRQTMMQGLELLAYFRNRAPLDDSGMPKDRFSAEMPDATLATLKIQPSEPRDSAVYFCASGSLATQYFGPGTRLTVL.

The chain links TRBV4-1 to TRBJ2-3; D is perhaps TRBD2 (5 bases). V lost 3 bases and J 3 bases, leaving 19 bases between the germline ends. The length of the CDR3 is 17 residues. CDR1 and CDR2 from the germline V gene are MGHRA and YSYEKL. The CDR3 DNA follows: TGCGCCAGCAGCCATCAAGCGACTACACGAGGGACAGATACGCAGTATTTT. Its translation is CASSHQATTRGTDTQYF.

This chain links TRBV5-1 with TRBJ1-1, with D unclear. The CDR3 totals 14 residues. Germline V gives CDR1 SGHRS, CDR2 YFSETQ. V lost 4 bases, J lost 2 bases, and 12 bases lay in between. The CDR3 coding sequence is TGCGCCAGCAGCATCTCCGGGTCCAACACTGAAGCTTTCTTT. Amino acid sequence: CASSISGSNTEAFF.

DNA for the CDR3: TGCGCCAGCAGCGCGCCCTGGGTAGGGGGGGGAAACGAGCAGTACTTC. It yields the protein CASSAPWVGGGNEQYF. The rearrangement links TRBV10-2 to TRBJ2-7; D possibly corresponds to TRBD2 (7 bases). Trimming cost V 6 bases and J 5 bases, with 23 bases left between them. The length of the CDR3 is 16 residues. The germline V gene encodes CDR1 WSHSY and CDR2 SAAADI.

This chain connects TRBV6-1 to TRBJ2-7; 11 nucleotides align to TRBD2. CDR1 MNHNS and CDR2 SASEGT come from the germline V gene. The CDR3 is 17 amino acids. J lost 4 bases, V lost 2 bases, and 10 bases had no gene match. The CDR3 bases are TGTGCCAGCAGTGAATTTAGGGTAGCGGGAGGGCGTTACGAGCAGTACTTC. This gives the protein CASSEFRVAGGRYEQYF.

V and J are TRBV3-1 (or the pseudogene TRBV3-2) and TRBJ2-2, with a possible D match to TRBD2 (5 bases). The germline V gene has CDR1 LGHDT and CDR2 YNNKEL (reference sequence). V lost 3 bases, J lost 1 base, and 15 bases lay in between. CDR3 length: 17 amino acids. CDR3 sequence (DNA): TGTGCCAGCAGCCACGGGGTTTCGCTGGGGAACACCGGGGAGCTGTTTTTT. Translating it yields CASSHGVSLGNTGELFF.

This clone showed up just once. The chain carries TRBV19 and TRBJ1-5, with a possible D match to TRBD1 (6 bases). Germline V gene lookup returns CDR1 LNHDA and CDR2 SQIVND (reference sequence). The V end lost 5 bases, the J end lost 4 bases, and 12 bases lay between the germline ends. The CDR3 sequence is 14 residues long. This CDR3 reads CASSVRDTNQPQHF. For the CDR3, the DNA is TGTGCCAGTAGTGTCCGGGACACTAATCAGCCCCAGCATTTT.

This chain joins TRBV5-6 and TRBJ2-7; the match to TRBD2 covers 15 bases. Germline V gene lookup returns CDR1 SGHDT and CDR2 YYEEEE. The length of the CDR3 is 18 residues. With 2 bases clipped from V and 2 bases from J, the junction kept 8 bases outside the gene matches. CDR3 loop: CASSFGTSGRRVAYEQYF. CDR3 DNA sequence: TGTGCCAGCAGCTTCGGGACTAGCGGGAGGCGGGTCGCCTACGAGCAGTACTTC. Full variable domain (remainder filled in from reference TRBV5-6 and TRBJ2-7): DAGVTQSPTHLIKTRGQQVTLRCSPKSGHDTVSWYQQALGQGPQFIFQYYEEEERQRGNFPDRFSGHQFPNYSSELNVNALLLGDSALYLCASSFGTSGRRVAYEQYFGPGTRLTVT.